This TCR beta chain derives from a study of T cell repertoires in cytomegalovirus infection. Study context: Based on public TCR beta signatures, there were indications of CMV infection and of a matching HLA type.

Whole-study results and caveats: Identification of carriers of CMV plus the relevant HLA was performed using cumulative public TCR beta family frequency. HLA-C-restricted CMV-specific TCR beta clonotypes were dominant in the ex vivo response.

The sample holds many counts of this clonotype. No antigen is known for it. TCRdb re-analysed the reads in MiXCR, keeping a single row per CDR3 protein. The sample holds 150,000 to 200,000 distinct CDR3 sequences; approximately 9.7% are singletons and the top ten take about 4.6%. The TCR was taken from a human donor in good health (CMV status not recorded). Some clones in this sample may be carry-over from other donors' samples. The sequencing sample was made of PBMCs.

CDR3 amino acids: CASSFVVSGREDEQFF. The CDR3 region has the DNA TGTGCCAGCAGTTTCGTGGTTAGCGGGAGGGAAGATGAGCAGTTCTTC. The rearrangement links TRBV12-3 or TRBV12-4 to TRBJ2-1, with TRBD2 identical over 11 bases. This CDR3 is 16 amino acids long. V was clipped by 3 bases and J by 8 bases; unmatched bases: 9.